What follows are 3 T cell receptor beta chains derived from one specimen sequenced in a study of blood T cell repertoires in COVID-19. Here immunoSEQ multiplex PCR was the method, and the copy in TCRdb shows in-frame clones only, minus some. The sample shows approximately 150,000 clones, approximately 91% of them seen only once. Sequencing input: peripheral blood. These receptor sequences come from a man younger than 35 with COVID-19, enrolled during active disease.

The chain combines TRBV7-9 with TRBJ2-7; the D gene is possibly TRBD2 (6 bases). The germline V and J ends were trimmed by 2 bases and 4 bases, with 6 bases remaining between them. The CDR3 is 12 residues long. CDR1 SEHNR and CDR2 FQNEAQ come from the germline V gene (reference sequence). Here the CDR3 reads CASSLRGYEQYF. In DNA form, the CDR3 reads TGTGCCAGCAGCTTACGGGGGTACGAGCAGTACTTC.

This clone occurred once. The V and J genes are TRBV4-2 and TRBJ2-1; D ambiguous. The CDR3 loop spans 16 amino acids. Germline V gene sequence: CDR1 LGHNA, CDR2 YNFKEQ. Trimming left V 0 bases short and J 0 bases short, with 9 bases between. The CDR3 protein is CASSQDYSFSYNEQFF. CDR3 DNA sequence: TGTGCCAGCAGCCAAGATTACAGCTTCTCCTACAATGAGCAGTTCTTC.

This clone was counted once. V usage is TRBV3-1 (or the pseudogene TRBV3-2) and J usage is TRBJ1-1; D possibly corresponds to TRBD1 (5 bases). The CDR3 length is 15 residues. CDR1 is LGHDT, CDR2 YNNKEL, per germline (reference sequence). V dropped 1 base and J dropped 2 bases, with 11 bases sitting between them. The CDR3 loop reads CASSQARGLNTEAFF. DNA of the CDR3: TGTGCCAGCAGCCAAGCTAGGGGACTTAACACTGAAGCTTTCTTT.